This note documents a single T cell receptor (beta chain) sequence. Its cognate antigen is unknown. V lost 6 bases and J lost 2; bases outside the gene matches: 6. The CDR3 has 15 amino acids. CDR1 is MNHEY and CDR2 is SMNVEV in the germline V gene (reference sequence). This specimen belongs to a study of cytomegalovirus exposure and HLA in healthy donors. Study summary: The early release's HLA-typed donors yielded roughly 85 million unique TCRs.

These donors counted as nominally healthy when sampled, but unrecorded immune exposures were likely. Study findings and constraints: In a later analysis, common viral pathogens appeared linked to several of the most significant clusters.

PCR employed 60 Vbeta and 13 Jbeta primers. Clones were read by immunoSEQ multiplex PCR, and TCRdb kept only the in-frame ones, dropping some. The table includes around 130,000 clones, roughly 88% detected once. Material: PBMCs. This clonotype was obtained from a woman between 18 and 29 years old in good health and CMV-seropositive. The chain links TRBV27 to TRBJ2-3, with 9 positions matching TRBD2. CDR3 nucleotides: TGTGCCAGCAGCCCGGGACTAGCCCTCACAGATACGCAGTATTTT. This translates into CASSPGLALTDTQYF.